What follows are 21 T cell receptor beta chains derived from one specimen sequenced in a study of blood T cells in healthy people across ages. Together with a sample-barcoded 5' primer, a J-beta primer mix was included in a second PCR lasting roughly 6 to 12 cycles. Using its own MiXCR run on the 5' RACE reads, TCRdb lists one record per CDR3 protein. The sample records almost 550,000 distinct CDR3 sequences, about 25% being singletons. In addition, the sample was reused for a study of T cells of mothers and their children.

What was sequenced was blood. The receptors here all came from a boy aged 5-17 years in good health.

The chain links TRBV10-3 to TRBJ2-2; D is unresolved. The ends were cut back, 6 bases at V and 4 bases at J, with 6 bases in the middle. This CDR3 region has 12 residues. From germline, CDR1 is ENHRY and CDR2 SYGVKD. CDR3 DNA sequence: TGTGCCATCAGAAAAGGCACCGGGGAGCTGTTTTTT. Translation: CAIRKGTGELFF.

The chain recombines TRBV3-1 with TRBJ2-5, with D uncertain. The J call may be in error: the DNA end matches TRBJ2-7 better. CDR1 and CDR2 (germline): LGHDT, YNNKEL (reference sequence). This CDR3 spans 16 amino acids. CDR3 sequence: CASSYRSLTRTYEQYF. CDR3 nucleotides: TGTGCCAGCAGCTATAGGAGCCTAACAAGAACCTACGAGCAGTACTTC.

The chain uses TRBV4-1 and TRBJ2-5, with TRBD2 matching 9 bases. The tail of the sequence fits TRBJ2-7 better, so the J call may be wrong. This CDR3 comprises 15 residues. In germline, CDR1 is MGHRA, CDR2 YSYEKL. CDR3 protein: CASSPYVAGAYEQYF. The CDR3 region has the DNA TGCGCCAGCAGCCCGTACGTAGCGGGAGCTTACGAGCAGTACTTC.

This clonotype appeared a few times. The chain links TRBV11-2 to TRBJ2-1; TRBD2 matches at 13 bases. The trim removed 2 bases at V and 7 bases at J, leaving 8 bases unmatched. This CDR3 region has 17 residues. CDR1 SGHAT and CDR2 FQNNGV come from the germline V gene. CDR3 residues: CASSLSLGTSGVNEQFF. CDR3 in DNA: TGTGCCAGCAGCTTAAGCTTGGGGACTAGCGGGGTAAATGAGCAGTTCTTC.

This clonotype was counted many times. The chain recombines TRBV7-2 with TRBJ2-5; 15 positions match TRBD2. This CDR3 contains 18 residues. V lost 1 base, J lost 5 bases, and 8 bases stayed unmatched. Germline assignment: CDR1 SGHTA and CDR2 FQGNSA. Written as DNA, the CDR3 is TGTGCCAGCAGCTTAGGGACTAGCGGGGGGGCGGCGAGGGAGACCCAGTACTTC. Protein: CASSLGTSGGAARETQYF.

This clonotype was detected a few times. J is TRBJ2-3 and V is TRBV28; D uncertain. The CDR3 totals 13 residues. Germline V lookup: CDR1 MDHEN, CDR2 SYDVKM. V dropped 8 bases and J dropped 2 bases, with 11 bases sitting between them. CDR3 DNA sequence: TGTGCCAGCGGCGGAAAGTACACAGATACGCAGTATTTT. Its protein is CASGGKYTDTQYF.

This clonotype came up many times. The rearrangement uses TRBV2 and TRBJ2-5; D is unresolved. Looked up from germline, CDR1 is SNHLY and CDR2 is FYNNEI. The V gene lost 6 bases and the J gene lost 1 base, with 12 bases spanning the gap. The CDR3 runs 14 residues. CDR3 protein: CASSASWAQETQYF. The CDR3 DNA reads TGTGCCAGCAGCGCCTCTTGGGCCCAAGAGACCCAGTACTTC. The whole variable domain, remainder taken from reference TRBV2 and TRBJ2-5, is EPEVTQTPSHQVTQMGQEVILRCVPISNHLYFYWYRQILGQKVEFLVSFYNNEISEKSEIFDDQFSVERPDGSNFTLKIRSTKLEDSAMYFCASSASWAQETQYFGPGTRLLVL.

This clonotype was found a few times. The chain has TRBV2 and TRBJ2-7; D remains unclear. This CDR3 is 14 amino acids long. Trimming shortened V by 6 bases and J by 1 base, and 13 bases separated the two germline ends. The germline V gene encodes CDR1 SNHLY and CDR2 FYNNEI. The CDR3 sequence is CASSNRDPSYEQYF. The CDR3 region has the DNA TGTGCCAGCAGCAACAGAGACCCATCCTACGAGCAGTACTTC.

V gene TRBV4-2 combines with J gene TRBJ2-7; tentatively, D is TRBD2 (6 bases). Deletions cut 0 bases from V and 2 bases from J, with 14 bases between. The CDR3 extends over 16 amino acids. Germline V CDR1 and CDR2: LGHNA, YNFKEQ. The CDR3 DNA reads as TGTGCCAGCAGCCAAGATAGGAAAGGAGGGGCCTACGAGCAGTACTTC. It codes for CASSQDRKGGAYEQYF.

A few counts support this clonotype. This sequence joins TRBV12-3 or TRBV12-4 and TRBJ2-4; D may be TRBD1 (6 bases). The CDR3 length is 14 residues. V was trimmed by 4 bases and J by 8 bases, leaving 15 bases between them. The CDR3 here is CASSSTLGAYIQYF. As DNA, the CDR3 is TGTGCCAGCAGTTCCACTTTGGGGGCATACATTCAGTACTTC.

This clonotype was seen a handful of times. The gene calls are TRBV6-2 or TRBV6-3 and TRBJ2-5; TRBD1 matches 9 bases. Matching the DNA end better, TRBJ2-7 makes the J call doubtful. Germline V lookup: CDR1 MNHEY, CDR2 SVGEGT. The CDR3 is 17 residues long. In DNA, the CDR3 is TGTGCCAGCACTCTTACGGCCCCGGGACAGGGACCCTACGAGCAGTACTTC. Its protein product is CASTLTAPGQGPYEQYF.

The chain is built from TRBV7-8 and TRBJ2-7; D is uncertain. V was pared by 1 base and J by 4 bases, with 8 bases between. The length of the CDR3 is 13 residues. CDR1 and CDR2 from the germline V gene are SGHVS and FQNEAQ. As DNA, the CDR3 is TGTGCCAGCAGCTTAGACTCGCAGTACGAGCAGTACTTC. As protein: CASSLDSQYEQYF.

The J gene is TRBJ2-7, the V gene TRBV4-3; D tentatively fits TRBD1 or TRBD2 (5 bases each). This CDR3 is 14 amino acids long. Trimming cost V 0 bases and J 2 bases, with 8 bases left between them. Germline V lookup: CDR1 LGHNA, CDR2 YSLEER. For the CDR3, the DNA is TGCGCCAGCAGCCAAGAGAAGGGACCCTACGAGCAGTACTTC. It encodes CASSQEKGPYEQYF.

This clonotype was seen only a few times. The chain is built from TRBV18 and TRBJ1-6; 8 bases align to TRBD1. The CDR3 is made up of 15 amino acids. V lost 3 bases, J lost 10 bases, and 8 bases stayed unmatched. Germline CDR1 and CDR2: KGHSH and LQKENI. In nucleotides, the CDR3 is TGTGCCAGCTCACCCGCGACAGGGGTCAACTCACCCCTCCACTTT. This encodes CASSPATGVNSPLHF. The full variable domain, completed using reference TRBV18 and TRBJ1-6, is NAGVMQNPRHLVRRRGQEARLRCSPMKGHSHVYWYRQLPEEGLKFMVYLQKENIIDESGMPKERFSAEFPKEGPSILRIQQVVRGDSAAYFCASSPATGVNSPLHFGNGTRLTVT.

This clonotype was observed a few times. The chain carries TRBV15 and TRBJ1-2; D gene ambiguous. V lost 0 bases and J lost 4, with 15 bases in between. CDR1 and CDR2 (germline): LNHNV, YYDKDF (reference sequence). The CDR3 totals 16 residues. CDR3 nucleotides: TGTGCCACCAGCAGAGATGGTACAGCTCACGTCTATGGCTACACCTTC. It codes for CATSRDGTAHVYGYTF.

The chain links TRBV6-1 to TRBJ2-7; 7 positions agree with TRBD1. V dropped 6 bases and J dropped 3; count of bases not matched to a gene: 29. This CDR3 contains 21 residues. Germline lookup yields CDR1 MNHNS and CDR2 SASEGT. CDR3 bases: TGTGCCAGCAGCGCGCCTGGGAAGGGGGCTCAACCCCCCGGGCAGAACTACGAGCAGTACTTC. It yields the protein CASSAPGKGAQPPGQNYEQYF.

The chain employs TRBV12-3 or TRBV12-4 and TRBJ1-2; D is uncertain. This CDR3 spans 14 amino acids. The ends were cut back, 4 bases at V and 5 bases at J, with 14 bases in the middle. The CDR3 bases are TGTGCCAGCAGTTGGAACCCGGTCGCATATGGCTACACCTTC. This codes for CASSWNPVAYGYTF.

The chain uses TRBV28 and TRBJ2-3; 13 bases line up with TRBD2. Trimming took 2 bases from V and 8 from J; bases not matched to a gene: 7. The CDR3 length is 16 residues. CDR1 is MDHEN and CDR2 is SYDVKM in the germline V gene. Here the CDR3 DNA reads TGTGCCAGCAGTTTAGCCGGGACTAGCGGGATGTCTACGCAGTATTTT. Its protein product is CASSLAGTSGMSTQYF. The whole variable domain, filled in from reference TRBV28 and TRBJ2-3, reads DVKVTQSSRYLVKRTGEKVFLECVQDMDHENMFWYRQDPGLGLRLIYFSYDVKMKEKGDIPEGYSVSREKKERFSLILESASTNQTSMYLCASSLAGTSGMSTQYFGPGTRLTVL.

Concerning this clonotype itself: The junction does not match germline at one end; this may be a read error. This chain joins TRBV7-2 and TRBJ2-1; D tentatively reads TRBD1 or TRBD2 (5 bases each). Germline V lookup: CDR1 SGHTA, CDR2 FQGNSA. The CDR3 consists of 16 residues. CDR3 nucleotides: TGTGCCAGCAGCTCACAAGGGACCACAAGTCCCAATGGGCAGTTCTTC. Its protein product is CASSSQGTTSPNGQFF. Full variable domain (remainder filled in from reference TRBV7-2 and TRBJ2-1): GAGVSQSPSNKVTEKGKDVELRCDPISGHTALYWYRQSLGQGLEFLIYFQGNSAPDKSGLPSDRFSAERTGGSVSTLTIQRTQQEDSAVYLCASSSQGTTSPNGQFFGPGTRLTVL.

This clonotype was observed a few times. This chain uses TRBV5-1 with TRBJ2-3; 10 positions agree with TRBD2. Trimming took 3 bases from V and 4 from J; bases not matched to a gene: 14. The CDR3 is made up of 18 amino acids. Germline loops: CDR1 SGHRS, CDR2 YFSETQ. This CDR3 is CASSSPGLAYDIADTQYF. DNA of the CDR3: TGCGCCAGCAGCTCCCCGGGACTAGCGTACGATATCGCAGATACGCAGTATTTT.

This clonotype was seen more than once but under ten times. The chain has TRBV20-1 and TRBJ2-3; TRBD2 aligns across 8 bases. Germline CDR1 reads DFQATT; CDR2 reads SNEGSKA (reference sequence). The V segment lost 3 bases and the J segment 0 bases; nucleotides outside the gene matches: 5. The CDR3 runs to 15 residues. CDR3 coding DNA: TGCAGTGCTAGGTTTAGCGGGGATAGCACAGATACGCAGTATTTT. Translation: CSARFSGDSTDTQYF.